These T cell receptor beta chains were read from a single sample in a study of blood T cell repertoires in COVID-19. The repertoire was sequenced with immunoSEQ multiplex PCR; TCRdb's copy has only in-frame clones and lacks some. The table lists roughly 300,000 clones, around nine tenths of them singletons. The specimen was PBMCs or T cells enriched from blood (not recorded which). These TCRs come from a woman aged 25 to 39 who had recovered from COVID-19. The CDR3 runs from the conserved cysteine through the conserved F or W. Fields, in order: V gene, clone size, D gene, J gene, CDR3 DNA, CDR3 protein. D genes are given only for firm matches. Clone size is given for some rows only: seen once, a few or many times, or a class if the clone is expanded.

TRBV28,-,-,TRBJ1-4,TGTGCCAGCAGTCGGAGGGGTCCGGGGAATGAAAAACTGTTTTTT,CASSRRGPGNEKLFF
TRBV21-1,few,-,TRBJ1-2,TGTGCCAGCCTACGATGTTGGTGGAAGGGGGGCTACACCTTC,CASLRCWWKGGYTF
TRBV2,-,TRBD2,TRBJ2-1,TGTGCCAGCAGTGCCCCGCGGGCGGGGGGGCGTCATGAGCAGTTCTTC,CASSAPRAGGRHEQFF
TRBV30,-,TRBD2,TRBJ2-5,TGTGCCTGGGCTCGACTAGCGGGAACGGAGACCCAGTACTTC,CAWARLAGTETQYF
TRBV6-1,-,-,TRBJ1-1,TGTGCCAGCAGTGAAAGGGTTATGGGGAGCACTGAAGCTTTCTTT,CASSERVMGSTEAFF
TRBV7-9,-,-,TRBJ2-1,TGTGCCAGCAGCATCATGGGAGACAAAAAGCAGTTCTTC,CASSIMGDKKQFF
TRBV4-1,-,-,TRBJ2-2,TGCGCCAGCAGCCAAGATGAGACCCGAGGCGGGGAGCTGTTTTTT,CASSQDETRGGELFF
TRBV5-4,-,TRBD2,TRBJ2-4,TGTGCCAGCAGCGGGGGGGACGTAGCCAAAAACATTCAGTACTTC,CASSGGDVAKNIQYF
TRBV12-3/TRBV12-4,-,-,TRBJ1-2,TGTGCCAGCAGCATAGGGGGCTATGGCTACACCTTC,CASSIGGYGYTF
TRBV7-8,-,-,TRBJ2-3,TGTGCCAGCAGCGCTAGCCCTAGTATCACAGATACGCAGTATTTT,CASSASPSITDTQYF
TRBV11-2,-,TRBD1,TRBJ1-2,TGTGCCAGCAGCACCCGACAGGGGGTGGTTAATGGCTACACCTTC,CASSTRQGVVNGYTF
TRBV30,once,-,TRBJ1-5,TGTGCCTGGAGCGGGGGTTTCGATCAGCCCCAGCATTTT,CAWSGGFDQPQHF
TRBV7-9,-,-,TRBJ1-2,TGTGCCAGCAGCTTATCGGCGGGTAGTGATGGCTACACCTTC,CASSLSAGSDGYTF
TRBV7-2,-,-,TRBJ1-2,TGTGCCAGCAGCTTAGACTATGGGAACTATGGCTACACCTTC,CASSLDYGNYGYTF
TRBV10-3,-,-,TRBJ1-3,TGTGCCATCAGCCCACAGGGCTCTGGAAACACCATATATTTT,CAISPQGSGNTIYF
TRBV5-1,few,TRBD1,TRBJ1-2,TGCGCCAGCAGCTGGGGGACAGAGGCCTATGGCTACACCTTC,CASSWGTEAYGYTF
TRBV19,-,TRBD1,TRBJ1-2,TGTGCCAGTATACAGGGGCTCGGGGCAAGCTATGGCTACACCTTC,CASIQGLGASYGYTF
TRBV25-1,many,-,TRBJ1-1,TGTGCCAGCAGTGAATTAGATGGCACTGAAGCTTTCTTT,CASSELDGTEAFF
TRBV9,-,-,TRBJ1-1,TGTGCCAGCAGCCCCTCACAGAGCCTGTTTGAAGCTTTCTTT,CASSPSQSLFEAFF
TRBV10-3,few,TRBD2,TRBJ2-1,TGTGCCATCACCCCCCGCGGGGGGGCTTCCTACAATGAGCAGTTCTTC,CAITPRGGASYNEQFF
TRBV6-1,once,TRBD1,TRBJ2-1,TGTGCCAGCAGTGTACGACCACGGACAGGGAGCGCCTACAATGAGCAGTTCTTC,CASSVRPRTGSAYNEQFF
TRBV6-5,-,TRBD1,TRBJ1-1,TGTGCCAGCAGGCTACAGGGGAAGGTCACTGAAGCTTTCTTT,CASRLQGKVTEAFF
TRBV14,-,-,TRBJ2-5,TGTGCCAGCAGCCAAGTCGGGGAAGAGACCCAGTACTTC,CASSQVGEETQYF
TRBV6-2/TRBV6-3,-,-,TRBJ1-5,TGTGCCAGCAGTTACTCGATAGTACGGGGTAACAATCAGCCCCAGCATTTT,CASSYSIVRGNNQPQHF
TRBV5-1,-,TRBD1,TRBJ2-7,TGCGCCAGCAGCGAGGGACAGGGGGCTCCGTCCTACGAGCAGTACTTC,CASSEGQGAPSYEQYF
TRBV4-3,-,-,TRBJ2-7,TGCGCCAGCAGCCAAGACGTAGCGTCGTACGAGCAGTACTTC,CASSQDVASYEQYF
TRBV5-5,few,-,TRBJ1-5,TGTGCCAGCAGCTTGACGGGGGGCGATAGCAATCAGCCCCAGCATTTT,CASSLTGGDSNQPQHF
TRBV5-1,-,-,TRBJ1-1,TGCGCCAGCAGCTTGGCGGGGTCGGGCACTGAAGCTTTCTTT,CASSLAGSGTEAFF
TRBV9,-,TRBD1,TRBJ2-2,TGTGCCAGCAGCGCTAGGACAGGAACCGGGGAGCTGTTTTTT,CASSARTGTGELFF
TRBV7-3,-,-,TRBJ2-5,TGTGCCAGCAGCTACGGGACAAAGGAGACCCAGTACTTC,CASSYGTKETQYF
TRBV7-7,once,-,TRBJ2-5,TGTGCTAGCAGCCCGGGGGTGACCCTGGAGACCCAGTACTTC,CASSPGVTLETQYF
TRBV6-5,-,TRBD1,TRBJ2-5,TGTGCCAGCAGCCCAGGACAGGGGGGTGTTGAGACCCAGTACTTC,CASSPGQGGVETQYF
TRBV2,-,-,TRBJ1-2,TGTGCCAGCAGCGAGGGGGGGGGACTTGGCTACACCTTC,CASSEGGGLGYTF
TRBV4-1,-,TRBD2,TRBJ2-5,TGCGCCAGCAGCCAAGGCGACGGGGGGGGTGCCCAAGAGACCCAGTACTTC,CASSQGDGGGAQETQYF
TRBV4-3,-,TRBD2,TRBJ2-5,TGCGCCAGCAGCCAATTCGGGACTAGCGGGGGTGGGACCCAGTACTTC,CASSQFGTSGGGTQYF
TRBV5-8,once,TRBD1,TRBJ1-5,TGTGCCAGCAGCCAGGGACAGGGCCCCCGGGGCGGGCAGCCCCAGCATTTT,CASSQGQGPRGGQPQHF